This T cell receptor beta chain was documented in a study of cytomegalovirus exposure and HLA in healthy donors. Trimming cost V 3 bases and J 5 bases; bases outside gene matches: 3. There are 13 residues in the CDR3. CDR1 SEHNR and CDR2 FQNEAQ come from the germline V gene (reference sequence). The PCR was carried out with 60 Vbeta primers and 13 Jbeta primers. Repertoires were generated with immunoSEQ multiplex PCR, while TCRdb's copy carries only in-frame clones and drops some. The sample consists of around 120,000 clones, around 80% of them appearing once. Sequenced: PBMCs. The receptor was isolated from a woman aged 35 to 49 in good health and CMV-seropositive. The chain is built from TRBV7-9 and TRBJ2-5; 7 nucleotides line up with TRBD2. The CDR3 spells CASSLSGGETQYF. The DNA for the CDR3 is TGTGCCAGCAGCTTGTCCGGGGGGGAGACCCAGTACTTC.